The source of this T cell receptor (beta chain) is a study of T cell changes during pregnancy in multiple sclerosis. Profiling relied on immunoSEQ multiplex PCR, and the TCRdb table lists in-frame clones only, not all of them. Of roughly 22,000 clones detected, approximately 91% appear once; the ten largest clones hold 0.5% to 0.7%. The CDR3 runs 16 residues. Specimen: CD4+ T cells from peripheral blood mononuclear cells, collected after pregnancy. The clonotype comes from a female donor in good health, enrolled as a control in a pregnancy study. V is TRBV21-1 and J is TRBJ2-5; whether TRBD2, the table's D call, matches the DNA was not checked. TRBV21-1 is a documented pseudogene. In DNA form, the CDR3 reads TGTGCCAGCAGCTCGGTTCCTAGCCACAAACAAGAGACCCAGTACTTC. It translates to CASSSVPSHKQETQYF.